Presented here are 29 T cell receptor beta chains from one specimen sequenced in a study of cytomegalovirus exposure and HLA in healthy donors. The PCR contained 60 Vbeta and 13 Jbeta primers. Data came from immunoSEQ multiplex PCR; TCRdb stores just in-frame clones and leaves some out. The top ten hold over 1.2% of the sample, which has under 200,000 clones, approximately 72% seen once. Sequencing used PBMCs. The receptor source for this set is a man in his fifties in good health and CMV-seronegative.

The table lists this clone with a count of one. The chain joins TRBV25-1 to TRBJ2-7, with a tentative D call TRBD1 (5 bases). Looked up from germline, CDR1 is MGHDK and CDR2 is SYGVNS. This CDR3 contains 12 residues. V lost 5 bases, J lost 12 bases, and 17 bases lay in between. DNA of the CDR3: TGTGCCAGCAGTCCTGGGAAAAGGGGATGGTACTTC. Protein: CASSPGKRGWYF.

The chain joins TRBV20-1 to TRBJ1-1; D unresolved. CDR1 is DFQATT, CDR2 SNEGSKA, per germline (reference sequence). V lost 5 bases to trimming and J lost 5 bases, with 9 bases between them. CDR3 length: 11 residues. CDR3 loop: CSAWRETEAFF. The CDR3 nucleotides are TGCAGTGCTTGGAGGGAAACTGAAGCTTTCTTT.

The DNA for the CDR3 is TGTGCCAGCTCATCCGGGGGGGGCTACGAGCAGTACTTC. Its protein is CASSSGGGYEQYF. This rearrangement joins TRBV18 to TRBJ2-7; 8 nucleotides line up with TRBD2. Germline V gene lookup returns CDR1 KGHSH and CDR2 LQKENI. This CDR3 has 13 residues. With 5 bases clipped from V and 3 bases from J, the junction kept 3 bases outside the gene matches.

The chain carries TRBV2 and TRBJ1-1; weak D call: TRBD1 (5 bases). From germline, CDR1 is SNHLY and CDR2 FYNNEI. The V gene lost 4 bases and the J gene lost 7 bases, with 10 bases spanning the gap. This CDR3 has 12 amino acids. In DNA, the CDR3 is TGTGCCAGCAGTGTTCAGGGCGTTGAAGCTTTCTTT. This sequence encodes CASSVQGVEAFF.

The chain combines TRBV5-4 with TRBJ1-1; D is ambiguous. The CDR3 loop spans 13 amino acids. Trimming took off 0 bases at V and 1 base at J, with 4 bases between the two ends. Germline lookup yields CDR1 SGHNT and CDR2 YYREEE (reference sequence). This CDR3 reads CASSLDRNTEAFF. The CDR3 nucleotides are TGTGCCAGCAGCTTGGACAGGAACACTGAAGCTTTCTTT.

The J gene is TRBJ1-2, the V gene TRBV27; 12 nucleotides align to TRBD1. V shed 0 bases and J 7 bases; nucleotides not matched to a gene: 9. Germline V gives CDR1 MNHEY, CDR2 SMNVEV (reference sequence). The CDR3 runs 17 residues. The DNA for the CDR3 is TGTGCCAGCAGTTTATCCCCCCCGGGACAGGGGGCGGGTGGCTACACCTTC. Amino acids: CASSLSPPGQGAGGYTF.

This clone occurred a few times. The chain links TRBV6-4 to TRBJ2-1; 10 positions agree with TRBD2. The germline gives CDR1 MRHNA, CDR2 SNTAGT. The V segment lost 6 bases and the J segment 7 bases; nucleotides outside the gene matches: 6. There are 14 residues in the CDR3. CDR3 bases: TGTGCCAGCAGCGGGACTAGCGAGGGGAATGAGCAGTTCTTC. Translating it yields CASSGTSEGNEQFF.

V is TRBV6-5 and J is TRBJ2-7, with D possibly being TRBD1 (6 bases). Between the trimmed V and J ends, which lost 6 bases and 4 bases, there was a span of 13 bases. Germline CDR1 reads MNHEY; CDR2 reads SVGAGI. This CDR3 is built from 13 residues. The CDR3 nucleotides are TGTGCCAGCAGGCTACAGGGAAGGTACGAGCAGTACTTC. This gives the protein CASRLQGRYEQYF.

The chain employs TRBV7-2 and TRBJ1-2; 9 bases line up with TRBD1. CDR1 is SGHTA, CDR2 FQGNSA, per germline. Trimming at V came to 6 bases and at J to 4 bases, leaving 6 bases not matched to a gene. The CDR3 spans 14 residues. As DNA, the CDR3 is TGTGCCAGCAGAAGGACAGGGGAAGCCTATGGCTACACCTTC. It codes for CASRRTGEAYGYTF.

The chain is built from TRBV5-1 and TRBJ1-3, with 7 positions matching TRBD1. CDR3 length equals 17 residues. CDR1 and CDR2 (germline): SGHRS, YFSETQ. V was pared by 4 bases and J by 7 bases, with 17 bases of the junction left unmatched. The chain's CDR3 is CASSPDTGAPRGNTIYF. In DNA, the CDR3 is TGCGCCAGCAGCCCGGATACAGGGGCCCCGAGAGGGAACACCATATATTTT.

The genes are TRBV21-1 and TRBJ1-2; the tabulated D call, TRBD1, remains unverified against the DNA. TRBV21-1 is a pseudogene segment. The CDR3 extends over 14 amino acids. For the CDR3, the DNA is TGTGCCAGCAGCGTTGGACAGGCGAACTATGGCTACACCTTC. Translating gives CASSVGQANYGYTF.

CDR3 sequence: CASSLPGTGGRNEQYF. CDR3 nucleotide sequence: TGTGCCAGCAGCTTGCCCGGGACAGGGGGCCGCAACGAGCAGTACTTC. The chain employs TRBV7-9 and TRBJ2-7, with 12 bases fitting TRBD1. Germline assignment: CDR1 SEHNR and CDR2 FQNEAQ (reference sequence). The CDR3 has 16 amino acids. Germline trimming cut 3 bases from V and 5 bases from J; bases unmatched to any gene: 8. Drawing the rest from reference TRBV7-9 and TRBJ2-7, the complete variable domain is DTGVSQNPRHKITKRGQNVTFRCDPISEHNRLYWYRQTLGQGPEFLTYFQNEAQLEKSRLLSDRFSAERPKGSFSTLEIQRTEQGDSAMYLCASSLPGTGGRNEQYFGPGTRLTVT.

This sequence joins TRBV19 and TRBJ2-3, with TRBD1 matching over 7 bases. Germline lookup yields CDR1 LNHDA and CDR2 SQIVND (reference sequence). Losses at the gene ends were 6 bases for V and 1 base for J; bases not matched to a gene: 13. This CDR3 contains 17 residues. The CDR3 DNA sequence: TGTGCCAGTAGCCTAACAGGGGTTTGGCGTGGCACAGATACGCAGTATTTT. Protein product: CASSLTGVWRGTDTQYF.

This clone turned up a few times. The CDR3 DNA sequence: TGCGCCAGCAGCTTGGGAGGGGGCGATCAGCCCCAGCATTTT. Translating gives CASSLGGGDQPQHF. The genes are TRBV5-1 and TRBJ1-5, with TRBD1 matching over 7 bases. Germline V gene lookup returns CDR1 SGHRS and CDR2 YFSETQ. The junction had 2 bases not matched to a gene; V was cut back by 0 bases and J by 5 bases. The CDR3 is 14 residues long. Supplemented by reference TRBV5-1 and TRBJ1-5, the full variable domain reads KAGVTQTPRYLIKTRGQQVTLSCSPISGHRSVSWYQQTPGQGLQFLFEYFSETQRNKGNFPGRFSGRQFSNSRSEMNVSTLELGDSALYLCASSLGGGDQPQHFGDGTRLSIL.

The genes are TRBV28 and TRBJ1-4, with TRBD1 matching 9 bases. V lost 7 bases and J lost 3; bases outside the gene matches: 6. This CDR3 has 15 residues. Germline loops: CDR1 MDHEN, CDR2 SYDVKM. As DNA, the CDR3 is TGTGCCAGCACCCAACAGGGGGCGGCTAATGAAAAACTGTTTTTT. Encoded protein: CASTQQGAANEKLFF.

This clone was observed a few times. This chain uses TRBV29-1 with TRBJ1-5, with D maybe TRBD1 (5 bases). This CDR3 is 13 amino acids long. Germline lookup yields CDR1 SQVTM and CDR2 ANQGSEA. Trimming took 4 bases from V and 2 from J, leaving 9 bases between them. The CDR3 DNA is TGCAGCGTTGTGGAGGGGCGCAATCAGCCCCAGCATTTT. It codes for CSVVEGRNQPQHF.

V usage is TRBV6-6 and J usage is TRBJ1-5; 8 bases line up with TRBD1. Trimming removed 7 bases from V and 5 bases from J; junction bases left unmatched: 7. The CDR3 is 14 amino acids. Germline CDR1 and CDR2: MNHNY and SVGAGI (reference sequence). The CDR3 DNA reads as TGTGCCAGCACTTCAGGACAGGGCGATCAGCCCCAGCATTTT. Its protein product is CASTSGQGDQPQHF.

V is TRBV4-2 and J is TRBJ1-5, with 7 bases lining up with TRBD1. V shed 0 bases and J 5 bases; nucleotides not matched to a gene: 4. This CDR3 is built from 15 residues. Germline CDR1 reads LGHNA; CDR2 reads YNFKEQ. Here the CDR3 reads CASSQDRQGHQPQHF. CDR3 nucleotides: TGTGCCAGCAGCCAAGATCGACAGGGACATCAGCCCCAGCATTTT.

The chain carries TRBV5-5 and TRBJ1-6; D not certain. V lost 1 base to trimming and J lost 7 bases, with 15 bases between them. Germline CDR1 SGHKS, CDR2 YYEKEE (reference sequence). The CDR3 is 16 residues long. CDR3 DNA sequence: TGTGCCAGCAGCTTGTTGTGGAGGGAGTTGAATTCACCCCTCCACTTT. Protein: CASSLLWRELNSPLHF. The whole variable domain, remainder taken from reference TRBV5-5 and TRBJ1-6, is DAGVTQSPTHLIKTRGQQVTLRCSPISGHKSVSWYQQVLGQGPQFIFQYYEKEERGRGNFPDRFSARQFPNYSSELNVNALLLGDSALYLCASSLLWRELNSPLHFGNGTRLTVT.

The gene calls are TRBV5-1 and TRBJ2-2; maybe TRBD1 (6 bases). The CDR3 is 16 amino acids. Germline-derived CDR1 and CDR2 are SGHRS and YFSETQ. V shed 1 base and J shed 2 bases, with 12 bases lying between them. CDR3 sequence reads: CASSLIGRGNTGELFF. The CDR3, as DNA: TGCGCCAGCAGCTTGATTGGCAGGGGCAACACCGGGGAGCTGTTTTTT.

The V and J genes are TRBV19 and TRBJ2-1; D uncertain. Trimming removed 4 bases at V and 8 bases at J, with 6 bases between. The germline gives CDR1 LNHDA, CDR2 SQIVND (reference sequence). The CDR3 consists of 11 residues. The CDR3 protein is CASSTFDEQFF. The DNA for the CDR3 is TGTGCCAGTAGTACCTTCGATGAGCAGTTCTTC.

The V gene is TRBV2, the J gene TRBJ2-7, with 7 nucleotides matching TRBD2. From germline, CDR1 is SNHLY and CDR2 FYNNEI. This CDR3 has 14 residues. Trimming took 1 base from V and 2 from J; bases not matched to a gene: 2. The CDR3 is CASSEEGGAYEQYF. The CDR3 bases are TGTGCCAGCAGTGAAGAGGGAGGGGCCTACGAGCAGTACTTC. The complete variable domain, with remaining parts taken from reference TRBV2 and TRBJ2-7, reads EPEVTQTPSHQVTQMGQEVILRCVPISNHLYFYWYRQILGQKVEFLVSFYNNEISEKSEIFDDQFSVERPDGSNFTLKIRSTKLEDSAMYFCASSEEGGAYEQYFGPGTRLTVT.

V and J are TRBV19 and TRBJ1-5; TRBD1 matches 8 bases. CDR1 is LNHDA, CDR2 SQIVND, per germline (reference sequence). J lost 6 bases, V lost 0 bases, and 7 bases had no gene match. This CDR3 region has 16 residues. The CDR3 loop reads CASSIDWTGRSQPQHF. The CDR3 DNA sequence: TGTGCCAGTAGTATAGATTGGACAGGGCGTAGTCAGCCCCAGCATTTT.

The chain is built from TRBV6-1 and TRBJ2-7, with no clear D. V was cut by 6 bases and J by 3 bases, with 12 bases left in between. The germline CDR1 and CDR2 sequences are MNHNS and SASEGT. The CDR3 length is 13 residues. CDR3 amino acids: CASSRSLSYEQYF. The CDR3, as DNA: TGTGCCAGCAGCCGGTCCCTGAGCTACGAGCAGTACTTC.

This chain links TRBV6-1 with TRBJ1-1, with D possibly being TRBD1 (6 bases). Trimming removed 3 bases from V and 1 base from J, with 9 bases in between. CDR3 size: 14 residues. From germline, CDR1 is MNHNS and CDR2 SASEGT. For the CDR3, the DNA is TGTGCCAGCAGTGATTACAGGGCGAACACTGAAGCTTTCTTT. It is translated as CASSDYRANTEAFF.

The rearrangement uses TRBV28 and TRBJ1-5, with TRBD1 identical over 7 bases. Germline CDR1 reads MDHEN; CDR2 reads SYDVKM. With 1 base clipped from V and 0 bases from J, the junction kept 9 bases outside the gene matches. This CDR3 has 18 amino acids. In nucleotides, the CDR3 is TGTGCCAGCAGTTTATTCGGACAGGTGGTATATAGCAATCAGCCCCAGCATTTT. Translation: CASSLFGQVVYSNQPQHF. Using reference TRBV28 and TRBJ1-5 for the parts outside the CDR3, the full variable domain is DVKVTQSSRYLVKRTGEKVFLECVQDMDHENMFWYRQDPGLGLRLIYFSYDVKMKEKGDIPEGYSVSREKKERFSLILESASTNQTSMYLCASSLFGQVVYSNQPQHFGDGTRLSIL.

V gene TRBV9 combines with J gene TRBJ2-7, with D possibly being TRBD1 (6 bases). Germline-derived CDR1 and CDR2 are SGDLS and YYNGEE. V was pared by 4 bases and J by 6 bases, with 14 bases between. The CDR3 has 13 amino acids. The CDR3 nucleotides read TGTGCCAGCAGCCCCCGACAGGCTGGCGAGCAGTACTTC. It translates to CASSPRQAGEQYF.

A few counts support this clone. The chain links TRBV4-1 to TRBJ1-2; TRBD1 is a possible D gene (6 bases). V lost 3 bases, J lost 4 bases, and 6 bases lay in between. Looked up from germline, CDR1 is MGHRA and CDR2 is YSYEKL. The CDR3 contains 12 residues. The CDR3 DNA follows: TGCGCCAGCAGCCAGGACAGCTATGGCTACACCTTC. It is translated as CASSQDSYGYTF.

V is TRBV7-9 and J is TRBJ1-2, with 8 bases fitting TRBD1. The V and J ends lost 5 bases and 7 bases, in that order; junction bases with no gene match: 6. The CDR3 totals 13 residues. CDR1 and CDR2 (germline): SEHNR, FQNEAQ (reference sequence). The CDR3 spells CASSREDRAGYTF. CDR3 coding DNA: TGTGCCAGCAGCCGTGAGGACAGGGCTGGCTACACCTTC.